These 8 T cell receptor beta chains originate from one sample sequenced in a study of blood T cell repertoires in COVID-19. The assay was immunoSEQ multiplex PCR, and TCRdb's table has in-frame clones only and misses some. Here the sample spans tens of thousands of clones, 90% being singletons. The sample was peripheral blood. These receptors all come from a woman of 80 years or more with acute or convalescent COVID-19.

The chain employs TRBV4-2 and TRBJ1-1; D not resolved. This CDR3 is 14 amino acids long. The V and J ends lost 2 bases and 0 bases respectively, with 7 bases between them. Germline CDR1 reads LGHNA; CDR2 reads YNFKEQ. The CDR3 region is CASSQTEMNTEAFF. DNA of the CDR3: TGTGCCAGCAGCCAAACAGAGATGAACACTGAAGCTTTCTTT.

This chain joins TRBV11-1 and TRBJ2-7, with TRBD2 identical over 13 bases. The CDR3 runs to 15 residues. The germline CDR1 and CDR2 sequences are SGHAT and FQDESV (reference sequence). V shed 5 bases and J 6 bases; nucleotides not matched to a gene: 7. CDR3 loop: CASSPGTSGMFEQYF. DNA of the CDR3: TGTGCCAGCAGCCCGGGGACTAGCGGGATGTTCGAGCAGTACTTC.

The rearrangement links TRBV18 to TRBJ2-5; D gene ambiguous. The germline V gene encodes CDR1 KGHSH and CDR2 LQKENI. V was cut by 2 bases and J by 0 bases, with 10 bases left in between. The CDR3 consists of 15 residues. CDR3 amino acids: CASSPEHRNQETQYF. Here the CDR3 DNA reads TGTGCCAGCTCACCAGAACACCGAAACCAAGAGACCCAGTACTTC.

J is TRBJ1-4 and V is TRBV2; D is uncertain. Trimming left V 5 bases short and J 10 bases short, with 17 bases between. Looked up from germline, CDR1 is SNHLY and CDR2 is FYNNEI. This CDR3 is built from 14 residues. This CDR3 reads CASSLRDSEVKLFF. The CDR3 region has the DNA TGTGCCAGCAGTCTCCGGGATTCGGAGGTAAAACTGTTTTTT.

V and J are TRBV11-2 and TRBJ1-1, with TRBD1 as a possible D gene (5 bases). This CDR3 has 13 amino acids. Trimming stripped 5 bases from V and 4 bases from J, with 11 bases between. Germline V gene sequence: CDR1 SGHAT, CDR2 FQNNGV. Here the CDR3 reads CASSPLGGTEAFF. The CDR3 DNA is TGTGCCAGCAGCCCCCTCGGGGGCACTGAAGCTTTCTTT.

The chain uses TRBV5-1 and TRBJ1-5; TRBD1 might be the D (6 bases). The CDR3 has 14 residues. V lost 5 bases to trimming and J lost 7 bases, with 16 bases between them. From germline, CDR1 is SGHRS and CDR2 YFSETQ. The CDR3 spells CASSYSGDDQPQHF. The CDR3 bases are TGCGCCAGCAGTTACTCAGGGGACGACCAGCCCCAGCATTTT. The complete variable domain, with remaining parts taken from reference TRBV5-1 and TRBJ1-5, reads KAGVTQTPRYLIKTRGQQVTLSCSPISGHRSVSWYQQTPGQGLQFLFEYFSETQRNKGNFPGRFSGRQFSNSRSEMNVSTLELGDSALYLCASSYSGDDQPQHFGDGTRLSIL.

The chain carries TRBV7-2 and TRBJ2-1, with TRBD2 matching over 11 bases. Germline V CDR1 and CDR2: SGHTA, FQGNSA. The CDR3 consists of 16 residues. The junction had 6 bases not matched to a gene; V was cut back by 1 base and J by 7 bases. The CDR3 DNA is TGTGCCAGCAGCTTAGAGGCTAGCGGGAGGACGAATGAGCAGTTCTTC. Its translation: CASSLEASGRTNEQFF.

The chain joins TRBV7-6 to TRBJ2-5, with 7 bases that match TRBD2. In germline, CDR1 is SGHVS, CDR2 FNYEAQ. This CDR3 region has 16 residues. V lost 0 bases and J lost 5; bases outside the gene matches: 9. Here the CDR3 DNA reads TGTGCCAGCAGCTTAGCGGCTAGCGGTTTAAGGGAGACCCAGTACTTC. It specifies CASSLAASGLRETQYF. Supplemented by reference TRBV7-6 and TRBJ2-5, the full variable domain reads GAGVSQSPRYKVTKRGQDVALRCDPISGHVSLYWYRQALGQGPEFLTYFNYEAQQDKSGLPNDRFSAERPEGSISTLTIQRTEQRDSAMYRCASSLAASGLRETQYFGPGTRLLVL.